This TCR beta chain comes out of a study of blood T cells in healthy people across ages. Deletions cut 3 bases from V and 0 bases from J, with 15 bases between. The germline gives CDR1 SGHNT, CDR2 YENEEA. The CDR3 consists of 16 residues. Study observations and caveats: Donor CMV status, an unknown factor, possibly confounded changes in expanded clonotypes.

As regards this clonotype: Its antigen remains unidentified.

With a J-beta primer mix and a sample-barcoded 5' primer, a second PCR ran about 7 to 11 cycles. TCRdb used MiXCR to reprocess the 5' RACE reads, holding one entry per CDR3 protein. This repertoire shows roughly 930,000 distinct CDR3 sequences, 45% to 50% found once; its top ten account for roughly 13%. Sequencing used blood. The clonotype originates from a man aged 25 to 45 in good health. The chain uses TRBV11-3 and TRBJ2-7; D ambiguous. The CDR3 coding sequence is TGTGCCAGCAGCTTCCCCAGGCAGCCTGGCTCCTACGAGCAGTACTTC. It specifies CASSFPRQPGSYEQYF.